The rows below give T cell receptor beta chains drawn from one sample of a study of T-cell reconstitution after alpha-beta-depleted transplantation in children. TCRdb re-called the PCR reads with MiXCR, one entry per CDR3 protein. The sample gives hundreds of thousands of distinct CDR3 sequences, 16% of which show up once; 0.85% to 1.3% is in the top ten. The input for sequencing was PBMCs from the stem cell graft donor, taken from the stem cell graft. The receptors stem from a human donor who donated a stem cell graft to a child with acute myeloid leukemia. Both conserved end residues are part of each CDR3. The order of the fields is V gene, J gene, clone size, D gene, CDR3 protein, CDR3 DNA. The D gene is left open where the match is weak. Rows may omit the clone size; those that give it use once, few, many or a size class.

V: TRBV20-1; J: TRBJ2-1; size: .; D: .; CDR3: CSATRGLEQFF; DNA: TGCAGTGCTACTAGGGGTCTGGAGCAGTTCTTC
V: TRBV6-2/TRBV6-3; J: TRBJ2-7; size: few; D: .; CDR3: CASSQRGYEQYF; DNA: TGTGCCAGCAGCCAGAGGGGATACGAGCAGTACTTC
V: TRBV3-1; J: TRBJ1-2; size: .; D: .; CDR3: CASSGEQIRSLSNYGYTF; DNA: TGTGCCAGCAGCGGCGAACAGATCCGGTCTCTGTCTAACTATGGCTACACCTTC
V: TRBV4-3; J: TRBJ2-3; size: few; D: TRBD2; CDR3: CASSQVLAGGTDTQYF; DNA: TGCGCCAGCAGCCAAGTACTAGCGGGGGGAACAGATACGCAGTATTTT
V: TRBV10-3; J: TRBJ2-3; size: many; D: TRBD1; CDR3: CAIIDGTDTDTQYF; DNA: TGTGCCATCATTGACGGGACAGACACAGATACGCAGTATTTT
V: TRBV6-2/TRBV6-3; J: TRBJ2-3; size: .; D: .; CDR3: CASSRLIGGAADTQYF; DNA: TGTGCCAGCAGCCGCCTTATAGGGGGGGCGGCAGATACGCAGTATTTT
V: TRBV5-1; J: TRBJ1-4; size: .; D: .; CDR3: CASSLAGQRNEKLFF; DNA: TGCGCCAGCAGCTTGGCGGGGCAGAGGAATGAAAAACTGTTTTTT
V: TRBV29-1; J: TRBJ2-1; size: many; D: .; CDR3: CSGRYPQDYNEQFF; DNA: TGCAGCGGACGATACCCCCAGGATTACAATGAGCAGTTCTTC
V: TRBV5-5; J: TRBJ2-1; size: many; D: .; CDR3: CASSLSGGLNEQFF; DNA: TGTGCCAGCAGCCTCTCCGGGGGCCTCAATGAGCAGTTCTTC
V: TRBV6-5; J: TRBJ2-3; size: many; D: .; CDR3: CASRYRPFTHTDTQYF; DNA: TGTGCCAGCAGGTACCGACCCTTTACGCACACAGATACGCAGTATTTT
V: TRBV29-1; J: TRBJ2-5; size: many; D: .; CDR3: CSVGYRAQETQYF; DNA: TGCAGCGTAGGTTACAGGGCGCAAGAGACCCAGTACTTC